This is a list of T cell receptor beta chains from one sample in a study of PD-1 blockade in classical Hodgkin lymphoma. The data were produced by immunoSEQ multiplex PCR, yet TCRdb's version contains in-frame clones alone and is incomplete. This repertoire shows around 57,000 clones, more than 75% found once; its top ten account for approximately 6.5%. The sample in question was peripheral blood mononuclear cells (PBMCs), obtained before the fourth cycle of nivolumab. These receptors were taken from a human donor with classical Hodgkin lymphoma. Each CDR3 is given with its conserved first and last residue. D genes are given only for firm matches. Expanded clones get a size class; other rows say once, few or many, or leave the size out.

j_call: TRBJ2-5
clone_size: NA
d_call: TRBD2
v_call: TRBV2
cdr3_nt: TGTGCCAGCAAATGGACTAGCGGGAGTAGAGAGACCCAGTACTTC
cdr3_aa: CASKWTSGSRETQYF

j_call: TRBJ2-7
clone_size: once
d_call: TRBD2
v_call: TRBV11-2
cdr3_nt: TGTGCCAGCAGCCCGGGGACTAGCGGGAGGGCCCACTACGAGCAGTACTTC
cdr3_aa: CASSPGTSGRAHYEQYF

j_call: TRBJ1-1
clone_size: NA
d_call: NA
v_call: TRBV5-4
cdr3_nt: TGTGCCAGCAGCTTGTGGCAGCACACTGAAGCTTTCTTT
cdr3_aa: CASSLWQHTEAFF

j_call: TRBJ2-3
clone_size: NA
d_call: NA
v_call: TRBV15
cdr3_nt: TGTGCCACCAGCCAACAGCGGAGTCGCACAGATACGCAGTATTTT
cdr3_aa: CATSQQRSRTDTQYF

j_call: TRBJ2-7
clone_size: NA
d_call: NA
v_call: TRBV16
cdr3_nt: TGTGCCAGCAGCCAATTCAGGGGACGGGTTATGCTCGAGCAGTACTTC
cdr3_aa: CASSQFRGRVMLEQYF

j_call: TRBJ2-5
clone_size: NA
d_call: NA
v_call: TRBV11-2
cdr3_nt: TGTGCCAGCAGCATTGAGACTCGACCCCAAGAGACCCAGTACTTC
cdr3_aa: CASSIETRPQETQYF

j_call: TRBJ1-3
clone_size: few
d_call: NA
v_call: TRBV6-5
cdr3_nt: TGTGCCAGTAGGGAGGCCGGTGGAAACACCATATATTTT
cdr3_aa: CASREAGGNTIYF

j_call: TRBJ2-7
clone_size: NA
d_call: TRBD1
v_call: TRBV10-3
cdr3_nt: TGTGCCATCAGTGAGTCCGGGACAGGGGTGGGGGAGCAGTACTTC
cdr3_aa: CAISESGTGVGEQYF

j_call: TRBJ1-2
clone_size: NA
d_call: TRBD1
v_call: TRBV29-1
cdr3_nt: TGCAGCGGGTTGACAGGGGTCTATGGCTACACCTTC
cdr3_aa: CSGLTGVYGYTF

j_call: TRBJ2-3
clone_size: once
d_call: TRBD2
v_call: TRBV7-9
cdr3_nt: TGTGCCAGCAGCTTAGTACGGCTAGCGGGAGGCCATGTAACAGATACGCAGTATTTT
cdr3_aa: CASSLVRLAGGHVTDTQYF

j_call: TRBJ1-4
clone_size: NA
d_call: NA
v_call: TRBV7-2
cdr3_nt: TGTGCCAGCAGACCGGCAGGGAGCGATGGAAAACTGTTTTTT
cdr3_aa: CASRPAGSDGKLFF

j_call: TRBJ2-6
clone_size: once
d_call: TRBD1
v_call: TRBV5-1
cdr3_nt: TGCGCCAGCAGCTCGGGACAGCGATCTGGGGCCAACGTCCTGACTTTC
cdr3_aa: CASSSGQRSGANVLTF

j_call: TRBJ1-1
clone_size: once
d_call: TRBD1
v_call: TRBV19
cdr3_nt: TGTGCCAGTACGGACCGGACAGGACAGGGGGCCACTGAAGCTTTCTTT
cdr3_aa: CASTDRTGQGATEAFF

j_call: TRBJ2-7
clone_size: NA
d_call: TRBD2
v_call: TRBV5-1
cdr3_nt: TGCGCCAGCAGCTCTAGCGGCAGCTCCTACGAGCAGTACTTC
cdr3_aa: CASSSSGSSYEQYF

j_call: TRBJ2-2
clone_size: NA
d_call: NA
v_call: TRBV7-3
cdr3_nt: TGTGCCAGCAGCACCGCCCTCACCGGGGAGCTGTTTTTT
cdr3_aa: CASSTALTGELFF

j_call: TRBJ2-5
clone_size: NA
d_call: NA
v_call: TRBV4-1
cdr3_nt: TGCGCCAGCAGCCAATCTGGGACTGCGCAAGAGACCCAGTACTTC
cdr3_aa: CASSQSGTAQETQYF

j_call: TRBJ2-1
clone_size: NA
d_call: NA
v_call: TRBV6-5
cdr3_nt: TGTGCCAGCAGTTACCGGACTAACAATGAGCAGTTCTTC
cdr3_aa: CASSYRTNNEQFF

j_call: TRBJ2-3
clone_size: NA
d_call: TRBD2
v_call: TRBV4-2
cdr3_nt: TGTGCCAGCAGCCAGGTAGCGGGGGCCACAGATACGCAGTATTTT
cdr3_aa: CASSQVAGATDTQYF

j_call: TRBJ2-7
clone_size: NA
d_call: NA
v_call: TRBV28
cdr3_nt: TGTGCCAGCAGTTATGGGGTAAGGGCACTCAGACGATTCGAGCAGTACTTC
cdr3_aa: CASSYGVRALRRFEQYF

j_call: TRBJ2-3
clone_size: NA
d_call: TRBD1
v_call: TRBV2
cdr3_nt: TGTGCCAGCAGTAGGGACAGGGCGGGGACAGATACGCAGTATTTT
cdr3_aa: CASSRDRAGTDTQYF